These 14 T cell receptor beta chains share one sample of origin, sequenced in a study of control samples from healthy donors and cancer patients. TCRdb's copy holds only in-frame clones and misses some; the assay was immunoSEQ multiplex PCR. Of about 80,000 clones detected, roughly nine tenths appear once; the ten largest clones hold 5.5%. The sequenced sample was blood. All receptors come from a man aged 50 to 59 in good health.

The sample holds one count of this clone. This chain links TRBV28 with TRBJ1-6; D unclear. The CDR3 extends over 13 amino acids. In germline, CDR1 is MDHEN, CDR2 SYDVKM. Trimming left V 6 bases short and J 9 bases short, with 12 bases between. CDR3 in DNA: TGTGCCAGCAGCCCGAACATAGGTTCACCCCTCCACTTT. It is translated as CASSPNIGSPLHF.

The V call is TRBV29-1, the J call TRBJ1-1; D is perhaps TRBD1 (6 bases). V was shortened by 6 bases and J by 5 bases, with 22 bases between the two germline ends. The CDR3 consists of 15 residues. Germline V CDR1 and CDR2: SQVTM, ANQGSEA. The CDR3 region is CSVRGAQGSGTEAFF. DNA of the CDR3: TGCAGCGTGAGGGGGGCCCAGGGGAGCGGTACTGAAGCTTTCTTT.

V is TRBV30 and J is TRBJ1-1; 7 bases fit TRBD1. After removal of 4 bases from V and 8 bases from J, the junction contained 13 bases not matched to a gene. The CDR3 loop spans 14 amino acids. Per germline, CDR1 GTSNPN and CDR2 SVGIG (reference sequence). For the CDR3, the DNA is TGTGCCTGGATGTGGCTAGGGACAGCAAGCGAAGCTTTCTTT. Its protein is CAWMWLGTASEAFF.

This sequence joins TRBV30 and TRBJ1-2, with 8 nucleotides matching TRBD1. The J segment lost 3 bases and the V segment lost 4 bases, leaving 7 bases of the junction unmatched. This CDR3 is 14 amino acids long. CDR1 is GTSNPN and CDR2 is SVGIG in the germline V gene (reference sequence). The CDR3 coding sequence is TGTGCCTGGACCGGACAGGGTCGGGACTATGGCTACACCTTC. Translation: CAWTGQGRDYGYTF.

This clone was seen more than once but under ten times. The chain joins TRBV6-4 to TRBJ2-1; 12 bases are a match to TRBD2. V shed 3 bases, J shed 7 bases, and the junction held 4 bases outside the gene matches. The CDR3 runs to 15 residues. In germline, CDR1 is MRHNA, CDR2 SNTAGT. CDR3 in amino acids: CASSDLAGGLNEQFF. The CDR3 bases are TGTGCCAGCAGTGATCTAGCGGGGGGGCTTAATGAGCAGTTCTTC.

The rearrangement uses TRBV19 and TRBJ1-5; a possible D gene is TRBD1 (5 bases). CDR1 is LNHDA, CDR2 SQIVND, per germline (reference sequence). The CDR3 is 15 residues long. V was clipped by 6 bases and J by 0 bases, with 12 bases between them. This chain's CDR3 is CASSLGTYSNQPQHF. The DNA for the CDR3 is TGTGCCAGTAGCCTTGGGACCTATAGCAATCAGCCCCAGCATTTT.

The chain joins TRBV18 to TRBJ2-2; perhaps TRBD1 as D (6 bases). Germline CDR1 and CDR2: KGHSH and LQKENI. The ends were cut back, 5 bases at V and 0 bases at J, with 16 bases in the middle. The CDR3 has 17 amino acids. The CDR3 spells CASSVYVGTTNTGELFF. In nucleotides, the CDR3 is TGTGCCAGCTCAGTCTACGTCGGGACAACGAACACCGGGGAGCTGTTTTTT.

In its sample, this clone was seen once. The V gene is TRBV18, the J gene TRBJ2-7; no clear D gene. CDR1 is KGHSH, CDR2 LQKENI, per germline. The CDR3 is 13 residues long. Trimming stripped 7 bases from V and 2 bases from J, with 12 bases between. CDR3 sequence reads: CASFGGLTYEQYF. In DNA, the CDR3 is TGTGCCAGCTTTGGTGGGCTAACCTACGAGCAGTACTTC. Variable domain in full (rest from reference TRBV18 and TRBJ2-7): NAGVMQNPRHLVRRRGQEARLRCSPMKGHSHVYWYRQLPEEGLKFMVYLQKENIIDESGMPKERFSAEFPKEGPSILRIQQVVRGDSAAYFCASFGGLTYEQYFGPGTRLTVT.

This sequence joins TRBV18 and TRBJ1-2; D is unresolved. There are 14 residues in the CDR3. The V end lost 0 bases, the J end lost 4 bases, and 9 bases lay between the germline ends. The germline gives CDR1 KGHSH, CDR2 LQKENI. The CDR3 here is CASSPPLGSYGYTF. In DNA, the CDR3 is TGTGCCAGCTCACCACCGTTAGGGTCCTATGGCTACACCTTC.

V usage is TRBV2 and J usage is TRBJ2-3; D is unclear. Germline CDR1 is SNHLY and CDR2 is FYNNEI. This CDR3 is 12 amino acids long. The V and J ends lost 8 bases and 3 bases respectively, with 9 bases between them. CDR3 bases: TGTGCCAGCCTTACTCCGACAGATACGCAGTATTTT. Protein: CASLTPTDTQYF.

The chain joins TRBV7-9 to TRBJ2-6; D is unresolved. CDR1 SEHNR and CDR2 FQNEAQ come from the germline V gene (reference sequence). V shed 2 bases and J shed 4 bases, with 3 bases lying between them. The CDR3 consists of 13 residues. DNA for the CDR3: TGTGCCAGCAGCTTAAAAGGGGCCAACGTCCTGACTTTC. It specifies CASSLKGANVLTF. The full variable domain, with the rest looked up from reference TRBV7-9 and TRBJ2-6, is DTGVSQNPRHKITKRGQNVTFRCDPISEHNRLYWYRQTLGQGPEFLTYFQNEAQLEKSRLLSDRFSAERPKGSFSTLEIQRTEQGDSAMYLCASSLKGANVLTFGAGSRLTVL.

The chain employs TRBV6-2 or TRBV6-3 and TRBJ1-2; 9 nucleotides match TRBD1. CDR1 is MNHEY and CDR2 is SVGEGT in the germline V gene. Germline trimming cut 5 bases from V and 8 bases from J; bases unmatched to any gene: 6. The CDR3 length is 13 residues. CDR3 amino acids: CASSMGQGGGYTF. DNA of the CDR3: TGTGCCAGCAGTATGGGACAGGGAGGGGGCTACACCTTC.

The chain links TRBV27 to TRBJ1-4; D is uncertain. V shed 2 bases and J shed 6 bases, with 10 bases lying between them. There are 14 residues in the CDR3. CDR1 is MNHEY and CDR2 is SMNVEV in the germline V gene (reference sequence). This CDR3 reads CASSLREGDEKLFF. The CDR3 coding sequence is TGTGCCAGCAGTTTAAGGGAAGGAGATGAAAAACTGTTTTTT.

There are a few counts of this clone. The chain combines TRBV5-1 with TRBJ2-1; TRBD1 matches at 12 bases. With 3 bases clipped from V and 8 bases from J, the junction kept 6 bases outside the gene matches. CDR1 is SGHRS, CDR2 YFSETQ, per germline. This CDR3 region has 15 residues. CDR3 in amino acids: CASSSGTGGADEQFF. The DNA for the CDR3 is TGCGCCAGCAGCTCGGGGACAGGGGGCGCGGATGAGCAGTTCTTC.